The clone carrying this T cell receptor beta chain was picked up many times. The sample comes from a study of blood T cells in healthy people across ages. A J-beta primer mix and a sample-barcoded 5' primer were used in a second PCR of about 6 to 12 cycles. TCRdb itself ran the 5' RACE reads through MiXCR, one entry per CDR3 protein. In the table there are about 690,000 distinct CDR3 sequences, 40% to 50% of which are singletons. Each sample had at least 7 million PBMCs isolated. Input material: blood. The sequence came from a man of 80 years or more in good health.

DNA of the CDR3: TGCAGCGTTTCCCGGGACCACTACGAGCAGTACTTC. Residues: CSVSRDHYEQYF. This chain links TRBV29-1 with TRBJ2-7; D assignment may be TRBD1 or TRBD2 (5 bases each). This CDR3 spans 12 amino acids. Trimming stripped 5 bases from V and 3 bases from J, with 11 bases between. The germline gives CDR1 SQVTM, CDR2 ANQGSEA.